Listed here are 7 T cell receptor beta chains from one sample, sequenced in a study of blood T cell repertoires in COVID-19. Clones were sequenced by immunoSEQ multiplex PCR, and TCRdb holds only the in-frame ones, with some missing. Found here are 91,000 or so clones, around nine tenths of them singletons; the top ten hold roughly 14%. Sequencing was performed on peripheral blood. The receptors here all came from a human donor in a cohort sampled during active COVID-19.

The chain has TRBV28 and TRBJ2-1; 7 bases fit TRBD1. The junction had 12 bases not matched to a gene; V was cut back by 2 bases and J by 8 bases. CDR1 is MDHEN and CDR2 is SYDVKM in the germline V gene. This CDR3 is built from 16 residues. CDR3 loop: CASSLTAAGGRDEQFF. The CDR3 region has the DNA TGTGCCAGCAGTTTAACGGCGGCAGGGGGAAGGGATGAGCAGTTCTTC.

This clone has only a few counts. The rearrangement uses TRBV11-2 and TRBJ2-7; TRBD2 is a possible D gene (6 bases). The CDR3 consists of 18 residues. The ends were cut back, 2 bases at V and 2 bases at J, with 22 bases in the middle. Per germline, CDR1 SGHAT and CDR2 FQNNGV. In DNA form, the CDR3 reads TGTGCCAGCAGCTTACTGTCCGCCGTGCGGGGATCTACCTACGAGCAGTACTTC. Amino acid sequence: CASSLLSAVRGSTYEQYF.

The V call is TRBV5-5, the J call TRBJ2-3; D unresolved. The CDR3 totals 14 residues. V lost 3 bases, J lost 3 bases, and 11 bases lay in between. Germline lookup yields CDR1 SGHKS and CDR2 YYEKEE (reference sequence). This CDR3 is CASSSLSLTDTQYF. The CDR3 nucleotides read TGTGCCAGCAGCTCCCTTAGCCTAACAGATACGCAGTATTTT.

This clone was found a few times. The chain recombines TRBV4-1 with TRBJ1-5; 8 bases are a match to TRBD1. Germline V gives CDR1 MGHRA, CDR2 YSYEKL. The CDR3 is 16 amino acids. V dropped 4 bases and J dropped 6; count of bases not matched to a gene: 11. Written as DNA, the CDR3 is TGCGCCAGCAGCCCCGCCCCGGCAGGGGGCAGTCAGCCCCAGCATTTT. It codes for CASSPAPAGGSQPQHF.

The rearrangement uses TRBV27 and TRBJ1-1, with 8 bases that match TRBD1. This CDR3 is built from 15 residues. The germline V gene encodes CDR1 MNHEY and CDR2 SMNVEV (reference sequence). The ends lost 0 bases at V and 6 bases at J; junction bases unmatched: 6. CDR3 DNA: TGTGCCAGCAGTTTATCAGGCAGGGGGCAGCCTGAAGCTTTCTTT. Translating gives CASSLSGRGQPEAFF.

The sample holds one count of this clone. The chain links TRBV4-3 to TRBJ2-7; 11 positions match TRBD2. Germline CDR1 reads LGHNA; CDR2 reads YSLEER. This CDR3 comprises 16 residues. J gave up 2 bases and V 3 bases, and 6 bases lay outside the gene matches. The CDR3 is CASSQAVAGGTYEQYF. CDR3 in DNA: TGCGCCAGCAGCCAGGCCGTAGCGGGAGGGACCTACGAGCAGTACTTC.

The CDR3 loop is CASSQIRLAEGEQYF. The CDR3 DNA follows: TGTGCCAGCAGCCAGATTCGACTAGCTGAGGGGGAGCAGTACTTC. The rearrangement uses TRBV7-9 and TRBJ2-7; the match to TRBD2 covers 7 bases. CDR1 is SEHNR and CDR2 is FQNEAQ in the germline V gene (reference sequence). The V gene end was trimmed by 5 bases and the J gene end by 7 bases; junction bases not matched to a gene: 14. The CDR3 is 15 residues long.